The 8 T cell receptor beta chains listed next were all sequenced from one sample in a study of blood T cell repertoires in COVID-19. Assay used: immunoSEQ multiplex PCR; TCRdb lists only in-frame clones, some missing. Counted here are about 200,000 clones, 80% to 90% occurring once; the ten biggest clones make up less than 6.5%. Sequencing was done on a sample of peripheral blood. The receptor source for this set is a woman in her sixties or seventies with active or convalescent COVID-19.

This chain joins TRBV27 and TRBJ2-1; possibly TRBD1 for D (6 bases). Looked up from germline, CDR1 is MNHEY and CDR2 is SMNVEV (reference sequence). This CDR3 contains 16 residues. V was pared by 3 bases and J by 0 bases, with 12 bases between. Here the CDR3 DNA reads TGTGCCAGCAGTTTTGGACAGAGAAGCTCCTACAATGAGCAGTTCTTC. Encoded protein: CASSFGQRSSYNEQFF.

Only a few counts were recorded for this clone. This rearrangement joins TRBV4-2 to TRBJ2-1; 9 bases line up with TRBD2. J gave up 9 bases and V 1 base, and 10 bases lay outside the gene matches. Looked up from germline, CDR1 is LGHNA and CDR2 is YNFKEQ. This CDR3 has 16 residues. CDR3 protein: CASSQVASGKGGEQFF. Here the CDR3 DNA reads TGTGCCAGCAGCCAAGTGGCTAGCGGGAAGGGGGGTGAGCAGTTCTTC.

The chain employs TRBV25-1 and TRBJ2-1, with 7 nucleotides matching TRBD2. The CDR3 is made up of 13 amino acids. Germline V gene sequence: CDR1 MGHDK, CDR2 SYGVNS. With V trimmed by 8 bases and J by 9 bases, 10 bases remained unmatched. The DNA for the CDR3 is TGTGCCAGCCGCTGGACTAGTTTGGGTGAGCAGTTCTTC. Translated, it gives CASRWTSLGEQFF.

This rearrangement joins TRBV25-1 to TRBJ2-7; D gene uncertain. This CDR3 has 11 residues. With 4 bases removed from V and 2 bases from J, the gap between germline ends came to 3 bases. The germline V gene has CDR1 MGHDK and CDR2 SYGVNS. CDR3 bases: TGTGCCAGCAGTGGAGCCTACGAGCAGTACTTC. It is translated as CASSGAYEQYF.

This chain links TRBV5-6 with TRBJ2-5, with a possible D match to TRBD1 (7 bases). CDR1 SGHDT and CDR2 YYEEEE come from the germline V gene. The CDR3 contains 15 residues. The germline V and J ends were trimmed by 7 bases and 1 base, with 17 bases remaining between them. The chain's CDR3 is CASGMTGRFQETQYF. The CDR3 DNA follows: TGTGCCAGCGGGATGACAGGGAGGTTCCAAGAGACCCAGTACTTC.

The gene calls are TRBV6-4 and TRBJ2-1; D perhaps matches TRBD2 (6 bases). The length of the CDR3 is 13 residues. V gave up 0 bases and J gave up 9 bases, with 9 bases separating them. In germline, CDR1 is MRHNA, CDR2 SNTAGT. CDR3 protein: CASSDSEGFEQFF. In DNA form, the CDR3 reads TGTGCCAGCAGTGACTCGGAGGGCTTTGAGCAGTTCTTC.

The rearrangement uses TRBV5-1 and TRBJ1-2; 10 nucleotides agree with TRBD1. This CDR3 has 15 residues. Germline loops: CDR1 SGHRS, CDR2 YFSETQ. The junction had 5 bases not matched to a gene; V was cut back by 4 bases and J by 2 bases. The CDR3 spells CASSRQTGGNYGYTF. CDR3 nucleotides: TGCGCCAGCAGCCGCCAGACAGGGGGCAACTATGGCTACACCTTC. Based on the CDR3 plus reference TRBV5-1 and TRBJ1-2, the full variable domain is KAGVTQTPRYLIKTRGQQVTLSCSPISGHRSVSWYQQTPGQGLQFLFEYFSETQRNKGNFPGRFSGRQFSNSRSEMNVSTLELGDSALYLCASSRQTGGNYGYTFGSGTRLTVV.

The CDR3 is CSVEEYSMNTEAFF. The CDR3 bases are TGCAGCGTTGAAGAATACAGCATGAACACTGAAGCTTTCTTT. The chain is built from TRBV29-1 and TRBJ1-1; D is undetermined. Germline values: CDR1 SQVTM, CDR2 ANQGSEA. This CDR3 comprises 14 residues. V gave up 0 bases and J gave up 0 bases, with 8 bases separating them.